This is a list of T cell receptor beta chains from one sample in a study of cytomegalovirus exposure and HLA in healthy donors. The protocol was immunoSEQ multiplex PCR, while the TCRdb copy is restricted to in-frame clones and leaves out a portion. This table holds 150,000 to 180,000 clones, around 80% found once. Sequencing was carried out using PBMCs. The receptors were gathered from a man between 18 and 35 years old in good health and CMV-seronegative. CDR3s leave out the opening cysteine and the closing phenylalanine or tryptophan.

cdr3_aa: ASSSPGLANNEQF; j_call: TRBJ2-1; v_call: TRBV6-1
cdr3_aa: ASSPLGGQGEGYT; j_call: TRBJ1-2; v_call: TRBV7-2
cdr3_aa: ASSPTLEGGDKNIQY; j_call: TRBJ2-4; v_call: TRBV4-3
cdr3_aa: ASSIAIQPQH; j_call: TRBJ1-5; v_call: TRBV19
cdr3_aa: ASSIALGLAGVRTGELF; j_call: TRBJ2-2; v_call: TRBV19
cdr3_aa: ASSMNRQETQY; j_call: TRBJ2-5; v_call: TRBV19
cdr3_aa: ASSPQTWGGTQY; j_call: TRBJ2-3; v_call: TRBV28
cdr3_aa: ASSYGTKNEQY; j_call: TRBJ2-7; v_call: TRBV6-5
cdr3_aa: AISALPSNHEQY; j_call: TRBJ2-7; v_call: TRBV10-3
cdr3_aa: AWSPREGLGANVLT; j_call: TRBJ2-6; v_call: TRBV30
cdr3_aa: ASSLDRATDTQY; j_call: TRBJ2-3; v_call: TRBV7-2
cdr3_aa: ATKDGRDSYNEQF; j_call: TRBJ2-1; v_call: TRBV19
cdr3_aa: ASSPGQGSGYGYT; j_call: TRBJ1-2; v_call: TRBV28
cdr3_aa: ASSFVGPNYEQY; j_call: TRBJ2-7; v_call: TRBV27
cdr3_aa: ASSVSRTSGSNEQF; j_call: TRBJ2-1; v_call: TRBV9
cdr3_aa: ASSPGLAALWDEQY; j_call: TRBJ2-7; v_call: TRBV18
cdr3_aa: ASSLSNSPGELF; j_call: TRBJ2-2; v_call: TRBV5-4
cdr3_aa: AWGSYGYT; j_call: TRBJ1-2; v_call: TRBV30
cdr3_aa: ASSPYRDYPSTDTQY; j_call: TRBJ2-3; v_call: TRBV19
cdr3_aa: ASSEGGSTYGYT; j_call: TRBJ1-2; v_call: TRBV19
cdr3_aa: TSSQGRYEQY; j_call: TRBJ2-7; v_call: TRBV1
cdr3_aa: ASKAGDTEAF; j_call: TRBJ1-1; v_call: TRBV10-2
cdr3_aa: ASSQDLRTGPPQETQY; j_call: TRBJ2-5; v_call: TRBV4-3
cdr3_aa: ASTGTGGTEAF; j_call: TRBJ1-1; v_call: TRBV6-6
cdr3_aa: ASSQDGRLDNEQF; j_call: TRBJ2-1; v_call: TRBV4-1
cdr3_aa: ASRGGVYGYT; j_call: TRBJ1-2; v_call: TRBV9
cdr3_aa: ASSPRHPRHTDTQY; j_call: TRBJ2-3; v_call: TRBV19
cdr3_aa: ASSRGLGNEKLF; j_call: TRBJ1-4; v_call: TRBV4-1
cdr3_aa: SSSLATANSPLH; j_call: TRBJ1-6; v_call: TRBV7-9
cdr3_aa: ASSSGTEDTEAF; j_call: TRBJ1-1; v_call: TRBV5-1
cdr3_aa: ASSIATGLAGSFYEQY; j_call: TRBJ2-7; v_call: TRBV19
cdr3_aa: ASTETGADQPQH; j_call: TRBJ1-5; v_call: TRBV2
cdr3_aa: ASMAAYSTDTQY; j_call: TRBJ2-3; v_call: TRBV27
cdr3_aa: ASSQDSMGREQF; j_call: TRBJ2-1; v_call: TRBV4-3
cdr3_aa: ASSPRGETQY; j_call: TRBJ2-5; v_call: TRBV28
cdr3_aa: ASSTVQGEKLF; j_call: TRBJ1-4; v_call: TRBV25-1
cdr3_aa: ASSVGSGRTDTQY; j_call: TRBJ2-3; v_call: TRBV7-9
cdr3_aa: ASRVAAGNTIY; j_call: TRBJ1-3; v_call: TRBV27
cdr3_aa: AISSGVGTGELF; j_call: TRBJ2-2; v_call: TRBV10-3
cdr3_aa: ASSPTGPMNTEAF; j_call: TRBJ1-1; v_call: TRBV18
cdr3_aa: ASSPGGPHEQF; j_call: TRBJ2-1; v_call: TRBV18
cdr3_aa: ASTSDGQETQY; j_call: TRBJ2-5; v_call: TRBV6-5
cdr3_aa: ASSPRTEEAF; j_call: TRBJ1-1; v_call: TRBV7-9
cdr3_aa: ASRGSYGYT; j_call: TRBJ1-2; v_call: TRBV27
cdr3_aa: ASSLGTPFTYEQY; j_call: TRBJ2-7; v_call: TRBV23-1
cdr3_aa: ASSELESGEAF; j_call: TRBJ1-1; v_call: TRBV2
cdr3_aa: ASSHGTGTRNGELF; j_call: TRBJ2-2; v_call: TRBV4-3
cdr3_aa: AWSGGEGYGYT; j_call: TRBJ1-2; v_call: TRBV30
cdr3_aa: ASSPGLYGYT; j_call: TRBJ1-2; v_call: TRBV19
cdr3_aa: ASSLQTPYEQY; j_call: TRBJ2-7; v_call: TRBV5-6
cdr3_aa: ASSSRGNTEAF; j_call: TRBJ1-1; v_call: TRBV13
cdr3_aa: ASSPWGGSNEKLF; j_call: TRBJ1-4; v_call: TRBV4-3
cdr3_aa: ASSPPSSYEQY; j_call: TRBJ2-7; v_call: TRBV18
cdr3_aa: ASSLARDSYEQY; j_call: TRBJ2-7; v_call: TRBV7-9
cdr3_aa: ASRGLAGLYEQY; j_call: TRBJ2-7; v_call: TRBV11-2
cdr3_aa: ASSLTPSSGNTIY; j_call: TRBJ1-3; v_call: TRBV5-1
cdr3_aa: ASSLVPASGSYNEQF; j_call: TRBJ2-1; v_call: TRBV5-1
cdr3_aa: ASIGSRIGASGIRDSTDTQY; j_call: TRBJ2-3; v_call: TRBV19
cdr3_aa: ASSTHLRTVWEKLF; j_call: TRBJ1-4; v_call: TRBV7-9